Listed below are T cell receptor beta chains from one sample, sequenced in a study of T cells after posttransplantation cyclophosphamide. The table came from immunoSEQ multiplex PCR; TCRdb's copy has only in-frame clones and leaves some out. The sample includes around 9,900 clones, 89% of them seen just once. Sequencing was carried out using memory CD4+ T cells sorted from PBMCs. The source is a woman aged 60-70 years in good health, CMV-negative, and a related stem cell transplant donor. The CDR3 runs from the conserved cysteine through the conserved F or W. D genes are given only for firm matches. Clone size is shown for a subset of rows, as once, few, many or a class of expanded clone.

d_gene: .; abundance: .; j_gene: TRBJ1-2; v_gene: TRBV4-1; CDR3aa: CASSQDNSWDYGYTF; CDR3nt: TGCGCCAGCAGCCAAGATAACAGTTGGGACTATGGCTACACCTTC
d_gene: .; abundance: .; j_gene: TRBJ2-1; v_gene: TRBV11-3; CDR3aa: CASSLGRGASNEQFF; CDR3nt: TGTGCCAGCAGCTTAGGTCGGGGAGCGAGCAATGAGCAGTTCTTC
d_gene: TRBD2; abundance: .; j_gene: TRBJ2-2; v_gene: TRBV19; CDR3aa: CASSAGTRGELFF; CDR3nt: TGTGCCAGTAGTGCCGGGACTAGGGGGGAGCTGTTTTTT
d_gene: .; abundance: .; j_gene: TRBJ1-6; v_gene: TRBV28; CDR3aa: CASSAGTLNSPLHF; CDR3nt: TGTGCCAGCAGTGCCGGGACACTAAATTCACCCCTCCACTTT
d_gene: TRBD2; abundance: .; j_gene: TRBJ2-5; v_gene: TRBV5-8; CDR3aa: CASSRREGGETQYF; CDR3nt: TGTGCCAGCAGCCGGCGGGAGGGAGGAGAGACCCAGTACTTC
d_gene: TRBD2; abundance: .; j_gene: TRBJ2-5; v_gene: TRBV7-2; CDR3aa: CASSQGLAEETQYF; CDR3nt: TGTGCCAGCAGCCAAGGACTAGCGGAAGAGACCCAGTACTTC
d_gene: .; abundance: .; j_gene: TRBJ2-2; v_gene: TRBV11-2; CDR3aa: CASSFTRTGELFF; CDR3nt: TGTGCCAGCAGCTTCACCAGAACCGGGGAGCTGTTTTTT
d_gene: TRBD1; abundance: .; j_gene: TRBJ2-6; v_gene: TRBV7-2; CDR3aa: CASSLGQGYSGANVLTF; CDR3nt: TGTGCCAGCAGCTTGGGACAGGGCTACTCTGGGGCCAACGTCCTGACTTTC
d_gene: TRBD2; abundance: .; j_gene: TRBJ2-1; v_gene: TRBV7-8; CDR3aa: CASSSGTSGGGYNEQFF; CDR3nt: TGTGCCAGCAGCTCGGGGACTAGCGGGGGTGGCTACAATGAGCAGTTCTTC
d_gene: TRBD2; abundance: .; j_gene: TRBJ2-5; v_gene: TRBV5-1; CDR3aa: CASSLGLVETQYF; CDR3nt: TGCGCCAGCAGCTTAGGACTAGTAGAGACCCAGTACTTC
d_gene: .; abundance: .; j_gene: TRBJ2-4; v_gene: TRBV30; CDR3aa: CAWSSGGLAKNIQYF; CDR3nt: TGTGCCTGGAGCTCAGGGGGACTAGCCAAAAACATTCAGTACTTC
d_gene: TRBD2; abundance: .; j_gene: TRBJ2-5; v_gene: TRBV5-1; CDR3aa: CASSLTSAQETQYF; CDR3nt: TGCGCCAGCAGCTTGACTAGCGCACAAGAGACCCAGTACTTC
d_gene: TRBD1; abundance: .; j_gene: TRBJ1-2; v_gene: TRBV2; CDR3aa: CASGRDRDNYGYTF; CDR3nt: TGTGCCAGCGGCCGGGACAGGGATAACTATGGCTACACCTTC
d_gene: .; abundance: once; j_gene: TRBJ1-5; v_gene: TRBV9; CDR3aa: CASSVQGNQPQHF; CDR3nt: TGTGCCAGCAGCGTACAGGGCAATCAGCCCCAGCATTTT
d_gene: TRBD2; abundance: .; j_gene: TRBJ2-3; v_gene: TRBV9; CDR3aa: CASSIGTSEADTQYF; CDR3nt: TGTGCCAGCAGCATCGGGACTAGCGAGGCAGATACGCAGTATTTT
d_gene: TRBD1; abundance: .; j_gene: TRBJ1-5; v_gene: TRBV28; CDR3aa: CASRWTGSNQPQHF; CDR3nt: TGTGCCAGCCGCTGGACAGGGAGCAATCAGCCCCAGCATTTT
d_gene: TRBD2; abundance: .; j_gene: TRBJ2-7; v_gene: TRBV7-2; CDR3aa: CASSLASGRHSYEQYF; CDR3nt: TGTGCCAGCAGCTTAGCTAGCGGGCGGCACTCCTACGAGCAGTACTTC
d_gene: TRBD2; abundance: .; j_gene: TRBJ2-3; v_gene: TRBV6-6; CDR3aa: CASRLAGDSDTQYF; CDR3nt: TGTGCCAGCAGACTAGCGGGAGATTCAGATACGCAGTATTTT